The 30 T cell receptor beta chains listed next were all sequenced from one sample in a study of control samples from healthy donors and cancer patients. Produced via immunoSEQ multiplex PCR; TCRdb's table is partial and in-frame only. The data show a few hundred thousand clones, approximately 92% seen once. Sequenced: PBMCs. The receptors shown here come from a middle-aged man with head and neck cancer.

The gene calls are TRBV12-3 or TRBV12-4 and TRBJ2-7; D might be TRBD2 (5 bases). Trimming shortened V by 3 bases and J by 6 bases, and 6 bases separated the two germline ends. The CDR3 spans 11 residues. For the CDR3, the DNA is TGTGCCAGCAGTTTCCGGGGCGAGCAGTACTTC. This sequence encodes CASSFRGEQYF.

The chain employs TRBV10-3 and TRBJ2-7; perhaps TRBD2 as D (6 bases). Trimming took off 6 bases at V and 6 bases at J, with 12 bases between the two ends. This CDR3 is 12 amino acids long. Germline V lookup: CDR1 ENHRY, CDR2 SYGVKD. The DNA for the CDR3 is TGTGCCATCAGGGGAGGTGGCTCCGAGCAGTACTTC. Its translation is CAIRGGGSEQYF.

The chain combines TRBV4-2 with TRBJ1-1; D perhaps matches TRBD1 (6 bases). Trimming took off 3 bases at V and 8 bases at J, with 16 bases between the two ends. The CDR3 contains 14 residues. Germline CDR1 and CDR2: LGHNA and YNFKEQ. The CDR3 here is CASSQPEPGEEAFF. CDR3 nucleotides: TGTGCCAGCAGCCAGCCTGAGCCAGGGGAAGAAGCTTTCTTT.

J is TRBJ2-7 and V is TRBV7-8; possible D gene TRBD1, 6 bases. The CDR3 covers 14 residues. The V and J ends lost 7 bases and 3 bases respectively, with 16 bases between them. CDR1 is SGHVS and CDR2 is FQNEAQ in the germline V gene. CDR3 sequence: CASKITGQNYEQYF. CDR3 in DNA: TGTGCCAGCAAAATAACGGGACAAAACTACGAGCAGTACTTC.

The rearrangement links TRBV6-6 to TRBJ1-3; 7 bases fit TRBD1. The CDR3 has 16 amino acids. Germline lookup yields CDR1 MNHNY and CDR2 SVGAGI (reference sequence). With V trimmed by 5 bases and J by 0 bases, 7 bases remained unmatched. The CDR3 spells CASSGWDSSSGNTIYF. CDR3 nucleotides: TGTGCCAGCAGTGGGTGGGACAGCAGCTCTGGAAACACCATATATTTT.

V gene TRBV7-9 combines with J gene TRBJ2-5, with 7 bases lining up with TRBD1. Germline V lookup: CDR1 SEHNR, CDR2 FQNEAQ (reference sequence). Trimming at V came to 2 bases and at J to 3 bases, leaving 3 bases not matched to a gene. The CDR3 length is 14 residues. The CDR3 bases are TGTGCCAGCAGCTTAAGGGGGCGGGAAGAGACCCAGTACTTC. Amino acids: CASSLRGREETQYF.

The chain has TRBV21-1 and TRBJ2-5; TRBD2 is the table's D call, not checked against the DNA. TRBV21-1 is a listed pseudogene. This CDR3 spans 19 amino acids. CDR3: CASTPGLGRPKRYQETQYF. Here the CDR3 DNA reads TGTGCCAGCACTCCGGGATTAGGAAGGCCCAAGCGGTACCAAGAGACCCAGTACTTC.

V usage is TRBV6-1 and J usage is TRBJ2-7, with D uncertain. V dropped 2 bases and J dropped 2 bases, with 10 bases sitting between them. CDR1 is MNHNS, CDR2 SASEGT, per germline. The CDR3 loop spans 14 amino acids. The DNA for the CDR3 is TGTGCCAGCAGTGAACAAAGGTCCACCTACGAGCAGTACTTC. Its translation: CASSEQRSTYEQYF.

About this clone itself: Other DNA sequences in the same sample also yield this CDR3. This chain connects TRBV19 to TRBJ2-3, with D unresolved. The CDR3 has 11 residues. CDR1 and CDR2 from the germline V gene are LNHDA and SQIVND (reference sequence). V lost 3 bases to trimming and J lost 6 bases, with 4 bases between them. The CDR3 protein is CASSIADTQYF. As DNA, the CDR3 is TGTGCCAGTAGTATCGCCGATACGCAGTATTTT.

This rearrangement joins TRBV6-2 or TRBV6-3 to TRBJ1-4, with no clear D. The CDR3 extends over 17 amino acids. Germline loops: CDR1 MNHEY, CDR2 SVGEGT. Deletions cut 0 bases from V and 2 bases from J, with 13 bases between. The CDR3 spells CASSYSTLEVTNEKLFF. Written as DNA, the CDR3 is TGTGCCAGCAGTTACTCGACCCTGGAGGTTACTAATGAAAAACTGTTTTTT.

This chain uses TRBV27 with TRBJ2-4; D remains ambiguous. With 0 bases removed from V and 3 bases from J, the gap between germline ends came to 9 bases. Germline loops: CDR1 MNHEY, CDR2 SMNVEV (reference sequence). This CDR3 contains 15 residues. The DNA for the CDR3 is TGTGCCAGCAGTTTATCGGGGATCGGCAAAAACATTCAGTACTTC. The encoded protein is CASSLSGIGKNIQYF.

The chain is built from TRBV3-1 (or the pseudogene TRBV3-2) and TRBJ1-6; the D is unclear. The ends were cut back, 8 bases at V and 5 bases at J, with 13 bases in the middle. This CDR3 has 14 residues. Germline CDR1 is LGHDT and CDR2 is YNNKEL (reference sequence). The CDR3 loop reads CASARASHNSPLHF. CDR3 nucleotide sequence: TGTGCCAGCGCCCGGGCCAGCCATAATTCACCCCTCCACTTT.

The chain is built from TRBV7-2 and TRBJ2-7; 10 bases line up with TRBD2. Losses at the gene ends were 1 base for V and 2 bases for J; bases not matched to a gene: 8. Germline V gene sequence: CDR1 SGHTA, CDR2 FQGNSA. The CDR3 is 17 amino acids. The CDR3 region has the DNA TGTGCCAGCAGCTTAGGGATTATAGCGGGGGGCGCCTACGAGCAGTACTTC. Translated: CASSLGIIAGGAYEQYF.

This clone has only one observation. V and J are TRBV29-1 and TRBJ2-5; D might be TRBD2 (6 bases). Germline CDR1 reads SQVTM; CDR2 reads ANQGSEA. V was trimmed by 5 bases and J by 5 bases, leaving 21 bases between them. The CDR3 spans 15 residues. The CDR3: CSVSPAGLSSETQYF. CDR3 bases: TGCAGCGTTTCCCCGGCGGGATTATCCAGTGAGACCCAGTACTTC.

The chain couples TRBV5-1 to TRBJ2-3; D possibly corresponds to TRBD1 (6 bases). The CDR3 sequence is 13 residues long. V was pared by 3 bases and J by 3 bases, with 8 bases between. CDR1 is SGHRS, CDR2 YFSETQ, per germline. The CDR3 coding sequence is TGCGCCAGCAGCTACAGGGAGACAGATACGCAGTATTTT. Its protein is CASSYRETDTQYF.

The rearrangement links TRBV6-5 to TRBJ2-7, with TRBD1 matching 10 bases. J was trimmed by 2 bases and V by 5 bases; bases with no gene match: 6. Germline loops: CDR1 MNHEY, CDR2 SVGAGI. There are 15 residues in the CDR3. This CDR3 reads CASSLSGTGAYEQYF. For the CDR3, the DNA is TGTGCCAGCAGTCTTTCCGGGACAGGGGCCTACGAGCAGTACTTC.

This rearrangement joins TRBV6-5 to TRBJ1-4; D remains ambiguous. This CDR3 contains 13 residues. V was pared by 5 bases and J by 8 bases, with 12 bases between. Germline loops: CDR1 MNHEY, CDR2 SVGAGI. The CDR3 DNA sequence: TGTGCCAGCAGTAACCAGGTCGCCGAAAAACTGTTTTTT. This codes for CASSNQVAEKLFF.

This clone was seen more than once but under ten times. The CDR3 DNA follows: TGTGCCAGCAGCTTAGGAGGGGCCGAGCAGTACTTC. It yields the protein CASSLGGAEQYF. The rearrangement joins TRBV7-8 to TRBJ2-7; perhaps D is TRBD1 or TRBD2 (5 bases each). V was cut by 1 base and J by 6 bases, with 7 bases left in between. The V gene's germline CDR1 is SGHVS and CDR2 FQNEAQ. This CDR3 is 12 amino acids long.

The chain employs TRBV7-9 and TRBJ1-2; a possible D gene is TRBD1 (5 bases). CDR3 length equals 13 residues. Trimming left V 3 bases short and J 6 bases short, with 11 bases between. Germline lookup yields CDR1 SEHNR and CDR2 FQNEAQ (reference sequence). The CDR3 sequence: CASSFGAQDGYTF. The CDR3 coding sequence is TGTGCCAGCAGCTTCGGGGCTCAGGATGGCTACACCTTC.

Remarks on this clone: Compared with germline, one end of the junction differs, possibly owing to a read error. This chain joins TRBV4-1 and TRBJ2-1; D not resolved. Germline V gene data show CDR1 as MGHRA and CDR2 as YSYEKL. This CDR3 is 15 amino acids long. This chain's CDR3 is CASSQAAQSGMEPFF. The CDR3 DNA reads TGCGCCAGCAGCCAAGCGGCACAGTCGGGTATGGAGCCGTTCTTC.

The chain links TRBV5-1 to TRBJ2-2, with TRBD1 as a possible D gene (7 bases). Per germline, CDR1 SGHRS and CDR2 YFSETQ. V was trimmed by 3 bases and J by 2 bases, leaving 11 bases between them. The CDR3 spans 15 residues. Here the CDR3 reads CASSSQGGNTGELFF. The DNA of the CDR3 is TGCGCCAGCAGCTCTCAGGGGGGAAACACCGGGGAGCTGTTTTTT.

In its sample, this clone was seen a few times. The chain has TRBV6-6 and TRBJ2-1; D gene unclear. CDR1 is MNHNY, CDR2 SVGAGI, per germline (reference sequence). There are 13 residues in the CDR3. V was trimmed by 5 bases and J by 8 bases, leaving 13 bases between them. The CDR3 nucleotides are TGTGCCAGCAGTCCCAGGAGTCTCGATGAGCAGTTCTTC. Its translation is CASSPRSLDEQFF.

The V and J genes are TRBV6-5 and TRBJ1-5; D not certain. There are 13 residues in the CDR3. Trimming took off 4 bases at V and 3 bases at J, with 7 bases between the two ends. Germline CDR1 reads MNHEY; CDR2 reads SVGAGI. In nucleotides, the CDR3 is TGTGCCAGCAGTTCAGGATTCAATCAGCCCCAGCATTTT. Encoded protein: CASSSGFNQPQHF.

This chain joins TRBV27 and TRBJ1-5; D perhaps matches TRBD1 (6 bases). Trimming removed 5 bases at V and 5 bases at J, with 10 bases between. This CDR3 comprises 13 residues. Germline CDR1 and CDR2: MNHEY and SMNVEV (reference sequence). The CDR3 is CASSPDRHQPQHF. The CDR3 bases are TGTGCCAGCAGTCCCGACAGGCATCAGCCCCAGCATTTT.

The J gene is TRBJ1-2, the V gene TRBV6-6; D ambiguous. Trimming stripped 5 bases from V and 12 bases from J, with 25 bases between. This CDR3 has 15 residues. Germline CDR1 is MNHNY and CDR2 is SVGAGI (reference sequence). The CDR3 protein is CASSALRGSDPTNTF. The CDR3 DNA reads TGTGCCAGCAGTGCCCTACGGGGATCGGATCCAACTAACACCTTC.

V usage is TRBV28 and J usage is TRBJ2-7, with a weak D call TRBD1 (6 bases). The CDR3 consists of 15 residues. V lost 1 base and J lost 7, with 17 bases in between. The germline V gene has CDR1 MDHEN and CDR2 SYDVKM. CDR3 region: CASSLFTGKVREQYF. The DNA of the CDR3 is TGTGCCAGCAGTTTATTTACAGGGAAGGTACGGGAGCAGTACTTC. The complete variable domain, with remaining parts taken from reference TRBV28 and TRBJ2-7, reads DVKVTQSSRYLVKRTGEKVFLECVQDMDHENMFWYRQDPGLGLRLIYFSYDVKMKEKGDIPEGYSVSREKKERFSLILESASTNQTSMYLCASSLFTGKVREQYFGPGTRLTVT.

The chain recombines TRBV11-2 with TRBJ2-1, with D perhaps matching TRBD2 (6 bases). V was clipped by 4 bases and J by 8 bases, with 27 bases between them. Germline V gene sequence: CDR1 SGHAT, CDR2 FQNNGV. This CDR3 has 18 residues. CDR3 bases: TGTGCCAGCAGCTCACCCTCAATTCCGGGACTGGTTCGCGATGAGCAGTTCTTC. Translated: CASSSPSIPGLVRDEQFF.

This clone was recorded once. The CDR3 sequence: CASSEAHSASQETQYF. In nucleotides, the CDR3 is TGTGCCAGCAGTGAAGCGCACAGTGCCAGCCAAGAGACCCAGTACTTC. The chain carries TRBV6-1 and TRBJ2-5; D is ambiguous. The CDR3 covers 16 residues. V shed 0 bases and J shed 1 base, with 12 bases lying between them. The germline V gene encodes CDR1 MNHNS and CDR2 SASEGT.

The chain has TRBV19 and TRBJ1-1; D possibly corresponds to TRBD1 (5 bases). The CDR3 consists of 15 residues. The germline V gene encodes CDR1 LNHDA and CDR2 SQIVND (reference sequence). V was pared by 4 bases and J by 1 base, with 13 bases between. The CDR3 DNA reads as TGTGCCAGTAGTACCCCGGGACTTCCGAACACTGAAGCTTTCTTT. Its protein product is CASSTPGLPNTEAFF.

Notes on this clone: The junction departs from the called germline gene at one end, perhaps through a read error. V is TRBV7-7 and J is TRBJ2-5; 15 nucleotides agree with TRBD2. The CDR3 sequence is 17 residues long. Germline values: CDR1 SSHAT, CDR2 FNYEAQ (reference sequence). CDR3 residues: CASSPLGLAGGRSPQYF. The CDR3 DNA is TGTGCTAGCAGCCCGTTGGGACTAGCGGGAGGCAGATCTCCCCAGTACTTC. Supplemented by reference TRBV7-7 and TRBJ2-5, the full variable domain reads GAGVSQSPRYKVTKRGQDVTLRCDPISSHATLYWYQQALGQGPEFLTYFNYEAQPDKSGLPSDRFSAERPEGSISTLTIQRTEQRDSAMYRCASSPLGLAGGRSPQYFGPGTRLLVL.